This record concerns one T cell receptor beta chain sequence. This entry belongs to a study of blood T cell repertoires in COVID-19. Study overall: The samples span acute and convalescent COVID-19 from the United States, Italy and Spain. From T cells, B-cell-depleted T cells, or PBMCs came the material, which was cDNA or gDNA.

Germline V gene sequence: CDR1 MNHEY, CDR2 SMNVEV (reference sequence). The V gene end was trimmed by 5 bases and the J gene end by 8 bases; junction bases not matched to a gene: 13. The CDR3 has 15 residues. In the original processing: Amplification from reference gene primers served as the basis for estimated nucleated cell counts. The method was immunoSEQ multiplex PCR; TCRdb's version includes in-frame clones alone and lacks a portion of them. The DNA was the basis for D and trimming; V, J and clone size are from that table. This sample has approximately 220,000 clones; 86% occur once, and the top ten carry 2.2%.

The TCR was taken from a woman in her forties or fifties with acute or convalescent COVID-19. This chain joins TRBV27 and TRBJ1-2; 8 positions agree with TRBD1. Sequencing input: peripheral blood. CDR3 amino acids: CASSPRDRPLWGYTF. The CDR3 bases are TGTGCCAGCAGTCCCCGGGACAGGCCCCTCTGGGGCTACACCTTC.